This is a list of T cell receptor beta chains from one sample in a study of blood T cell repertoires in COVID-19. Measured with immunoSEQ multiplex PCR; TCRdb has only the in-frame clones, and not every one. The sample shows almost 85,000 clones, 75% to 90% of them seen only once. Sequenced: PBMCs or T cells enriched from blood (not recorded which). The source is a woman between 50 and 59 years old with acute COVID-19. CDR3s include the opening cysteine and the closing phenylalanine or tryptophan. The order of the fields is D gene, CDR3 length, J gene, V gene, clone size, CDR3 DNA, CDR3 protein. A D gene is named only where the DNA matches it firmly. Not every row has a clone size; where given, it reads once, few, many or a size class.

D: -; length: 15; J: TRBJ1-4; V: TRBV2; size: -; DNA: TGTGCCAGCAGCGGAACTCAGGGAACTAATGAAAAACTGTTTTTT; CDR3: CASSGTQGTNEKLFF
D: TRBD2; length: 15; J: TRBJ2-1; V: TRBV5-1; size: -; DNA: TGCGCCAGCAGCACCTGGACTAGCGGAAACAATGAGCAGTTCTTC; CDR3: CASSTWTSGNNEQFF
D: -; length: 14; J: TRBJ1-4; V: TRBV5-5; size: few; DNA: TGTGCCAGCAGCTCTAGTATACACGATGAAAAACTGTTTTTT; CDR3: CASSSSIHDEKLFF
D: TRBD2; length: 16; J: TRBJ2-7; V: TRBV7-6; size: -; DNA: TGTGCCAGCAGCTTGTTAGGGACTAGCGCCAAGAACGAGCAGTACTTC; CDR3: CASSLLGTSAKNEQYF
D: TRBD1; length: 16; J: TRBJ1-5; V: TRBV4-3; size: -; DNA: TGCGCCAGCAGCCGGGACAGCCAAATGGGCGGGCAGCCCCAGCATTTT; CDR3: CASSRDSQMGGQPQHF
D: TRBD2; length: 16; J: TRBJ2-3; V: TRBV7-2; size: -; DNA: TGTGCCAGCAGCACCCGACTAGCGACTAGCACAGATACGCAGTATTTT; CDR3: CASSTRLATSTDTQYF
D: -; length: 15; J: TRBJ1-5; V: TRBV19; size: -; DNA: TGTGCCAGTAGTATAGGGGCAGGGAGGGATCAGCCCCAGCATTTT; CDR3: CASSIGAGRDQPQHF
D: TRBD1; length: 14; J: TRBJ1-2; V: TRBV6-5; size: -; DNA: TGTGCCAGCAGCCATTCCGACAGGGGGCGAGGCTACACCTTC; CDR3: CASSHSDRGRGYTF
D: -; length: 16; J: TRBJ2-7; V: TRBV28; size: -; DNA: TGTGCCAGCAGTTTGTTGAGTTATCCGAGGGCCTACGAGCAGTACTTC; CDR3: CASSLLSYPRAYEQYF
D: -; length: 13; J: TRBJ1-5; V: TRBV7-9; size: -; DNA: TGTGCCAGCAGCCTAACCCGGGATCAGCCCCAGCATTTT; CDR3: CASSLTRDQPQHF
D: TRBD2; length: 14; J: TRBJ2-3; V: TRBV28; size: -; DNA: TGTGCCAGCGCCCTAGCGGCCCGCACAGATACGCAGTATTTT; CDR3: CASALAARTDTQYF
D: -; length: 12; J: TRBJ1-2; V: TRBV12-3/TRBV12-4; size: -; DNA: TGTGCCAGCAGGCTGGGGGGGGGAGGCTACACCTTC; CDR3: CASRLGGGGYTF
D: -; length: 15; J: TRBJ1-5; V: TRBV30; size: -; DNA: TGTGCCTGGGGGGGCCGCAGGGATAGCAATCAGCCCCAGCATTTT; CDR3: CAWGGRRDSNQPQHF
D: TRBD2; length: 14; J: TRBJ2-1; V: TRBV19; size: -; DNA: TGTGCCAGTGAACCGGGACTAGCGAAGGATGAGCAGTTCTTC; CDR3: CASEPGLAKDEQFF
D: TRBD1; length: 16; J: TRBJ1-2; V: TRBV10-3; size: few; DNA: TGTGCCATCAGTGAGTCGGGGGGACAGGGCACCTATGGCTACACCTTC; CDR3: CAISESGGQGTYGYTF
D: TRBD1; length: 13; J: TRBJ2-7; V: TRBV12-3/TRBV12-4; size: -; DNA: TGTGCCAGCAGACCCGGGACAGATTACGAGCAGTACTTC; CDR3: CASRPGTDYEQYF
D: -; length: 14; J: TRBJ1-1; V: TRBV3-1/TRBV3-2; size: few; DNA: TGTGCCAGCAGCCAAGAGGCAGGGCGGACTGAAGCTTTCTTT; CDR3: CASSQEAGRTEAFF
D: -; length: 15; J: TRBJ1-2; V: TRBV7-9; size: -; DNA: TGTGCCAGCACTCCGGGCAGGAGGGTTAATTATGGCTACACCTTC; CDR3: CASTPGRRVNYGYTF
D: -; length: 14; J: TRBJ1-1; V: TRBV6-2/TRBV6-3; size: -; DNA: TGTGCCAGCAGTTCACGACAGGTCAGCACTGAAGCTTTCTTT; CDR3: CASSSRQVSTEAFF
D: TRBD1; length: 19; J: TRBJ1-4; V: TRBV14; size: -; DNA: TGTGCCAGCAGCCACTTCACCGGGACAGTTACGGCAACTAATGAAAAACTGTTTTTT; CDR3: CASSHFTGTVTATNEKLFF
D: -; length: 17; J: TRBJ2-1; V: TRBV5-4; size: -; DNA: TGTGCCAGCAGCTGGGGGGGGGCGCGTTCAATATACAATGAGCAGTTCTTC; CDR3: CASSWGGARSIYNEQFF
D: TRBD2; length: 15; J: TRBJ2-7; V: TRBV28; size: -; DNA: TGTGCCAGCAGTTTATGGGCGGGAGGCGAGCACGAGCAGTACTTC; CDR3: CASSLWAGGEHEQYF
D: -; length: 13; J: TRBJ1-2; V: TRBV27; size: few; DNA: TGTGCCAGCAGTACCACCGGGAGCTATGGCTACACCTTC; CDR3: CASSTTGSYGYTF
D: -; length: 12; J: TRBJ2-3; V: TRBV9; size: -; DNA: TGTGCCAGCAGCCCCCGGACAGATACGCAGTATTTT; CDR3: CASSPRTDTQYF